These 26 T cell receptor beta chains were sequenced from one sample in a study of blood T cell repertoires in COVID-19. The protocol was immunoSEQ multiplex PCR, while the TCRdb copy is restricted to in-frame clones and leaves out a portion. This sample carries about 21,000 clones, approximately 81% of them seen once, and the ten largest clones take around 32%. The sample comprised peripheral blood. These receptors all stem from a human donor with active COVID-19. The donor label of this sample is uncertain.

The V gene is TRBV7-2, the J gene TRBJ2-1; D not resolved. The CDR3 runs to 13 residues. V was shortened by 1 base and J by 6 bases, with 7 bases between the two germline ends. Per the germline V gene, CDR1 is SGHTA and CDR2 is FQGNSA. The CDR3 spells CASSLGQINEQFF. Written as DNA, the CDR3 is TGTGCCAGCAGCTTAGGGCAGATCAATGAGCAGTTCTTC.

DNA for the CDR3: TGTGCCAGCAGTTCCCCTAGCGGGGGGGCCGAGGATACGCAGTATTTT. Translated, it gives CASSSPSGGAEDTQYF. The genes are TRBV27 and TRBJ2-3, with 12 bases lining up with TRBD2. The ends lost 4 bases at V and 6 bases at J; junction bases unmatched: 8. The CDR3 is 16 residues long. Germline V gives CDR1 MNHEY, CDR2 SMNVEV (reference sequence).

The chain links TRBV7-9 to TRBJ1-4, with 8 bases identical to TRBD1. Losses at the gene ends were 5 bases for V and 0 bases for J; bases not matched to a gene: 2. Looked up from germline, CDR1 is SEHNR and CDR2 is FQNEAQ (reference sequence). This CDR3 contains 15 residues. CDR3 nucleotide sequence: TGTGCCAGCAGCGTCAGGGGGCCAACTAATGAAAAACTGTTTTTT. Its translation: CASSVRGPTNEKLFF.

The CDR3 region has the DNA TGTGCCAGCAGCAAACAGGGGGGCCCTCAGAGAGAGCAGTACTTC. Translation gives CASSKQGGPQREQYF. J is TRBJ2-7 and V is TRBV28, with 8 bases lining up with TRBD1. Germline loops: CDR1 MDHEN, CDR2 SYDVKM. V shed 6 bases, J shed 7 bases, and the junction held 14 bases outside the gene matches. This CDR3 has 15 amino acids.

This chain links TRBV6-1 with TRBJ2-1; D perhaps matches TRBD1 (5 bases). Germline V gene sequence: CDR1 MNHNS, CDR2 SASEGT. This CDR3 contains 15 residues. The germline V and J ends were trimmed by 2 bases and 6 bases, with 14 bases remaining between them. In DNA, the CDR3 is TGTGCCAGCAGTGAATGGGGTGGGCAGGGCAATGAGCAGTTCTTC. Its translation: CASSEWGGQGNEQFF.

This clone was recorded once. The chain uses TRBV2 and TRBJ1-2; TRBD1 is a possible D gene (5 bases). The CDR3 loop spans 12 amino acids. V was trimmed by 8 bases and J by 5 bases, leaving 12 bases between them. The germline V gene has CDR1 SNHLY and CDR2 FYNNEI. CDR3 coding DNA: TGTGCCAGCGCGGACACTGGGTATGGCTACACCTTC. Translating gives CASADTGYGYTF.

The chain links TRBV5-1 to TRBJ2-1; 8 nucleotides agree with TRBD2. V trimming: 1 base; J trimming: 0 bases; junction bases outside the gene matches: 9. The CDR3 spans 18 residues. The V gene's germline CDR1 is SGHRS and CDR2 YFSETQ. This chain's CDR3 is CASSLKARGGTSYNEQFF. The CDR3 DNA reads as TGCGCCAGCAGCTTGAAGGCCCGCGGGGGGACCTCCTACAATGAGCAGTTCTTC.

This sequence joins TRBV14 and TRBJ2-7; 7 bases are a match to TRBD1. Trimming cost V 3 bases and J 1 base; bases outside gene matches: 6. Looked up from germline, CDR1 is SGHDN and CDR2 is FVKESK. This CDR3 is built from 15 residues. DNA of the CDR3: TGTGCCAGCAGCCACCTCGAACAGGGGTCCTACGAGCAGTACTTC. Its translation: CASSHLEQGSYEQYF.

The chain has TRBV29-1 and TRBJ1-3; D remains unclear. The CDR3 has 11 residues. Germline V gene data show CDR1 as SQVTM and CDR2 as ANQGSEA. The V and J ends lost 3 bases and 6 bases respectively, with 6 bases between them. CDR3 nucleotides: TGCAGCGTTGACAGGTTAAACACCATATATTTT. This encodes CSVDRLNTIYF. Combining the CDR3 with reference TRBV29-1 and TRBJ1-3 gives the whole variable domain SAVISQKPSRDICQRGTSLTIQCQVDSQVTMMFWYRQQPGQSLTLIATANQGSEATYESGFVIDKFPISRPNLTFSTLTVSNMSPEDSSIYLCSVDRLNTIYFGEGSWLTVV.

The chain has TRBV5-4 and TRBJ1-5, with 8 bases lining up with TRBD1. This CDR3 is 16 amino acids long. J gave up 4 bases and V 4 bases, and 10 bases lay outside the gene matches. Germline CDR1 and CDR2: SGHNT and YYREEE (reference sequence). The CDR3 here is CASSDGQGAGNQPQHF. The CDR3 nucleotides are TGTGCCAGCAGCGATGGACAGGGCGCAGGTAATCAGCCCCAGCATTTT.

The chain links TRBV7-6 to TRBJ1-1; D is uncertain. CDR3 length: 18 amino acids. Germline values: CDR1 SGHVS, CDR2 FNYEAQ. The germline V and J ends were trimmed by 4 bases and 1 base, with 22 bases remaining between them. CDR3 sequence (DNA): TGTGCCAGCAGCTCCGGGCCTTCCGGGAGCTGGGGGAACACTGAAGCTTTCTTT. It translates to CASSSGPSGSWGNTEAFF.

The chain uses TRBV4-1 and TRBJ1-5; 9 bases align to TRBD1. The CDR3 has 16 residues. Germline loops: CDR1 MGHRA, CDR2 YSYEKL. Unmatched junction bases numbered 4, after V lost 4 bases and J lost 0 bases. In nucleotides, the CDR3 is TGCGCCAGCAGCCTCGGACAGGGGAGTAGCAATCAGCCCCAGCATTTT. It specifies CASSLGQGSSNQPQHF.

V and J are TRBV27 and TRBJ2-7; tentatively, D is TRBD2 (5 bases). The CDR3 covers 14 residues. CDR1 and CDR2 (germline): MNHEY, SMNVEV (reference sequence). V lost 8 bases and J lost 2, with 16 bases in between. CDR3 sequence reads: CASARSGGTYEQYF. CDR3 coding DNA: TGTGCCAGCGCCCGGAGCGGAGGAACCTACGAGCAGTACTTC.

In its sample, this clone was seen a few times. The J gene is TRBJ1-5, the V gene TRBV7-9; TRBD1 matches at 10 bases. Germline CDR1 and CDR2: SEHNR and FQNEAQ (reference sequence). This CDR3 contains 15 residues. Trimming removed 3 bases from V and 2 bases from J; junction bases left unmatched: 1. The CDR3 protein is CASSFGQGGNQPQHF. The CDR3 DNA reads TGTGCCAGCAGCTTCGGACAGGGGGGCAATCAGCCCCAGCATTTT.

The J gene is TRBJ1-3, the V gene TRBV11-2, with D uncertain. CDR1 and CDR2 from the germline V gene are SGHAT and FQNNGV. The CDR3 is 13 residues long. Trimming stripped 7 bases from V and 0 bases from J, with 7 bases between. This chain's CDR3 is CASTLFSGNTIYF. In DNA, the CDR3 is TGTGCCAGCACTCTTTTCTCTGGAAACACCATATATTTT.

This chain uses TRBV28 with TRBJ2-7; TRBD2 is a possible D gene (7 bases). Trimming shortened V by 8 bases and J by 4 bases, and 18 bases separated the two germline ends. The CDR3 has 14 amino acids. CDR1 is MDHEN and CDR2 is SYDVKM in the germline V gene. CDR3 nucleotides: TGTGCCAGCTCTGGGGGGGCCCTTCAATACGAGCAGTACTTC. Translated, it gives CASSGGALQYEQYF.

The chain joins TRBV5-4 to TRBJ1-1, with D uncertain. The CDR3 covers 13 residues. The germline V and J ends were trimmed by 4 bases and 3 bases, with 10 bases remaining between them. Germline V gene lookup returns CDR1 SGHNT and CDR2 YYREEE (reference sequence). CDR3 coding DNA: TGTGCCAGCAGCGCGGAGGGATACACTGAAGCTTTCTTT. This encodes CASSAEGYTEAFF. The full variable domain, completed using reference TRBV5-4 and TRBJ1-1, is ETGVTQSPTHLIKTRGQQVTLRCSSQSGHNTVSWYQQALGQGPQFIFQYYREEENGRGNFPPRFSGLQFPNYSSELNVNALELDDSALYLCASSAEGYTEAFFGQGTRLTVV.

The chain recombines TRBV6-2 or TRBV6-3 with TRBJ2-5, with 12 bases lining up with TRBD2. The CDR3 loop spans 15 amino acids. V gave up 6 bases and J gave up 5 bases; unmatched junction bases: 7. CDR1 is MNHEY, CDR2 SVGEGT, per germline. The CDR3 spells CASSRTSGTGETQYF. The CDR3 bases are TGTGCCAGCAGCCGGACTAGCGGGACGGGGGAGACCCAGTACTTC.

The rearrangement uses TRBV6-2 or TRBV6-3 and TRBJ2-3; possible D gene TRBD2, 6 bases. The CDR3 has 17 residues. Germline lookup yields CDR1 MNHEY and CDR2 SVGEGT. V lost 1 base and J 4 bases, leaving 18 bases between the germline ends. The CDR3 region is CASSYFGASERADTQYF. DNA of the CDR3: TGTGCCAGCAGTTACTTTGGGGCCAGTGAGCGGGCAGATACGCAGTATTTT.

The V and J genes are TRBV19 and TRBJ2-1, with TRBD2 identical over 12 bases. V shed 3 bases and J 9 bases; nucleotides not matched to a gene: 12. The germline gives CDR1 LNHDA, CDR2 SQIVND (reference sequence). This CDR3 region has 17 residues. The CDR3 is CASSMPSGRALKGEQFF. CDR3 DNA: TGTGCCAGTAGTATGCCTAGCGGGAGGGCGCTTAAGGGTGAGCAGTTCTTC.

The chain has TRBV7-3 and TRBJ2-1; the match to TRBD2 covers 8 bases. CDR3 length: 16 residues. Germline CDR1 is SGHTA and CDR2 is FQGTGA. J lost 8 bases, V lost 5 bases, and 14 bases had no gene match. This CDR3 reads CASSQEAGLVIHEQFF. CDR3 DNA sequence: TGTGCCAGCAGCCAAGAGGCGGGACTAGTGATCCATGAGCAGTTCTTC. Combining the CDR3 with reference TRBV7-3 and TRBJ2-1 gives the whole variable domain GAGVSQTPSNKVTEKGKYVELRCDPISGHTALYWYRQSLGQGPEFLIYFQGTGAADDSGLPNDRFFAVRPEGSVSTLKIQRTERGDSAVYLCASSQEAGLVIHEQFFGPGTRLTVL.

This sequence joins TRBV9 and TRBJ1-2, with 8 bases fitting TRBD1. The germline V gene has CDR1 SGDLS and CDR2 YYNGEE. With V trimmed by 3 bases and J by 5 bases, 9 bases remained unmatched. The CDR3 consists of 15 residues. CDR3: CASSETGEGQYGYTF. The CDR3 DNA follows: TGTGCCAGCAGCGAGACAGGGGAAGGGCAATATGGCTACACCTTC.

J is TRBJ2-1 and V is TRBV5-1; 10 bases map to TRBD2. The CDR3 totals 16 residues. Trimming removed 0 bases from V and 4 bases from J; junction bases left unmatched: 4. CDR1 and CDR2 (germline): SGHRS, YFSETQ. CDR3 DNA: TGCGCCAGCAGCTTGGCGGCAGCGGGAGGGTACAATGAGCAGTTCTTC. Translation gives CASSLAAAGGYNEQFF.

The chain is built from TRBV10-1 and TRBJ2-7, with D perhaps TRBD2 (5 bases). The CDR3 covers 15 residues. CDR1 and CDR2 (germline): WNHNN, SYGVQD (reference sequence). The V end lost 2 bases, the J end lost 3 bases, and 14 bases lay between the germline ends. The CDR3 DNA reads as TGCGCCAGCAGTGAGGCGAGCGGTCAGAACTACGAGCAGTACTTC. Translating it yields CASSEASGQNYEQYF.

As regards this clone: A junction end diverges from the germline sequence, so it may reflect a read error. The sample contains more than one DNA sequence encoding this CDR3. V usage is TRBV29-1 and J usage is TRBJ1-2, with a weak D call TRBD1 (6 bases). CDR1 SQVTM and CDR2 ANQGSEA come from the germline V gene. This CDR3 comprises 13 residues. In DNA, the CDR3 is TGCAGTGTTGAATCCGGACAGTTGAATGGCTACACCTTC. This codes for CSVESGQLNGYTF.

The chain employs TRBV6-5 and TRBJ1-3; D gene ambiguous. Germline V gene data show CDR1 as MNHEY and CDR2 as SVGAGI. The CDR3 consists of 15 residues. Trimming removed 6 bases from V and 0 bases from J, with 12 bases in between. DNA of the CDR3: TGTGCCAGCAGGGATCAGGTTAGCTCTGGAAACACCATATATTTT. It is translated as CASRDQVSSGNTIYF.